The 6 T cell receptor beta chains below come from one sample, sequenced in a study of blood T cell repertoires in COVID-19. Profiling relied on immunoSEQ multiplex PCR, and the TCRdb table lists in-frame clones only, not all of them. The sample has about 240,000 clones, around 87% seen once. Sequencing used peripheral blood. Every receptor here comes from a woman aged 50 to 65 with COVID-19, enrolled during active disease.

This chain connects TRBV5-1 to TRBJ2-2; possible D gene TRBD1, 5 bases. CDR3 size: 13 residues. Germline CDR1 SGHRS, CDR2 YFSETQ. The ends were cut back, 4 bases at V and 5 bases at J, with 9 bases in the middle. Here the CDR3 DNA reads TGCGCCAGCAGCCCGGACACAACCGGGGAGCTGTTTTTT. Its translation: CASSPDTTGELFF. Together with reference TRBV5-1 and TRBJ2-2, the CDR3 gives the full variable domain: KAGVTQTPRYLIKTRGQQVTLSCSPISGHRSVSWYQQTPGQGLQFLFEYFSETQRNKGNFPGRFSGRQFSNSRSEMNVSTLELGDSALYLCASSPDTTGELFFGEGSRLTVL.

The chain couples TRBV6-2 or TRBV6-3 to TRBJ1-5, with 8 bases aligning to TRBD1. The length of the CDR3 is 12 residues. The V segment lost 2 bases and the J segment 12 bases; nucleotides outside the gene matches: 3. CDR1 is MNHEY, CDR2 SVGEGT, per germline. The CDR3 coding sequence is TGTGCCAGCAGTTACGGGGGACAGGTCCAGCATTTT. Its protein is CASSYGGQVQHF.

This chain joins TRBV4-3 and TRBJ2-2; TRBD2 aligns across 11 bases. The J segment lost 4 bases and the V segment lost 1 base, leaving 5 bases of the junction unmatched. Germline-derived CDR1 and CDR2 are LGHNA and YSLEER. The CDR3 contains 17 residues. The DNA for the CDR3 is TGCGCCAGCAGCCAAGTAGTAGCGGGGGGGTTCACCGGGGAGCTGTTTTTT. This encodes CASSQVVAGGFTGELFF.

This chain links TRBV6-5 with TRBJ2-2; the match to TRBD1 covers 10 bases. The J segment lost 6 bases and the V segment lost 6 bases, leaving 7 bases of the junction unmatched. CDR3 length: 15 residues. Germline loops: CDR1 MNHEY, CDR2 SVGAGI. CDR3 nucleotide sequence: TGTGCCAGCAGATCCACGACAGGGGGCCCCGGGGAGCTGTTTTTT. Amino acid sequence: CASRSTTGGPGELFF.

This chain connects TRBV11-3 to TRBJ1-2, with D possibly being TRBD1 (6 bases). This CDR3 is 14 amino acids long. Trimming took off 6 bases at V and 4 bases at J, with 15 bases between the two ends. Germline loops: CDR1 SGHNT, CDR2 YENEEA. CDR3 in amino acids: CASSPNREGYGYTF. The DNA for the CDR3 is TGTGCCAGCAGTCCCAACAGGGAGGGCTATGGCTACACCTTC.

The V call is TRBV7-9, the J call TRBJ2-1; perhaps TRBD2 as D (6 bases). The germline V gene encodes CDR1 SEHNR and CDR2 FQNEAQ (reference sequence). This CDR3 contains 16 residues. Trimming removed 7 bases at V and 1 base at J, with 17 bases between. Written as DNA, the CDR3 is TGTGCCAGCACCCCTAGCGCGGGATGGTCCTACAATGAGCAGTTCTTC. The encoded protein is CASTPSAGWSYNEQFF. The complete variable domain, with remaining parts taken from reference TRBV7-9 and TRBJ2-1, reads DTGVSQNPRHKITKRGQNVTFRCDPISEHNRLYWYRQTLGQGPEFLTYFQNEAQLEKSRLLSDRFSAERPKGSFSTLEIQRTEQGDSAMYLCASTPSAGWSYNEQFFGPGTRLTVL.